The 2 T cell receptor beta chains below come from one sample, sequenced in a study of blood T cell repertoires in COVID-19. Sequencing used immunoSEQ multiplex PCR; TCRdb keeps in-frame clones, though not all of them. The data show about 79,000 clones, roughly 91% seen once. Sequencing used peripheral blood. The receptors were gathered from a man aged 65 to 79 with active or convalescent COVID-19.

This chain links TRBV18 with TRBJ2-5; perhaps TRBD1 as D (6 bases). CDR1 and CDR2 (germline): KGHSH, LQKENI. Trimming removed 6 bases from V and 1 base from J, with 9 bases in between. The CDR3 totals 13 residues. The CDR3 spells CASSRDTQETQYF. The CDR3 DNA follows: TGTGCCAGCTCTCGGGACACCCAAGAGACCCAGTACTTC.

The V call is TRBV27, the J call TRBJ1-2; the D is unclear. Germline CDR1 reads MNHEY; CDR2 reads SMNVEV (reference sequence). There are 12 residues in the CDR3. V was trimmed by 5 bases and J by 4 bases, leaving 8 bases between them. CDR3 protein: CASSQAGYGYTF. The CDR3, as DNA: TGTGCCAGCAGTCAGGCGGGCTATGGCTACACCTTC.